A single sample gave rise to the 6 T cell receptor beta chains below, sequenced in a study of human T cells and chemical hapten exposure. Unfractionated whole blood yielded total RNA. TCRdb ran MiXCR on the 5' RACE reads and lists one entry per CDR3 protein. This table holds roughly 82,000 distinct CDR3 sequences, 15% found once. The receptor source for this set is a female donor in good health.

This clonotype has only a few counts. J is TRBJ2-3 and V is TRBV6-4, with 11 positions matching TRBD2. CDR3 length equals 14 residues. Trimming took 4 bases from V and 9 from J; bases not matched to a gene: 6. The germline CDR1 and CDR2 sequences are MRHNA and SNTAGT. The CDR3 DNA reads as TGTGCCAGCAGTGGGCTAGCGGGGGGAGACACGCAGTATTTT. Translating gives CASSGLAGGDTQYF.

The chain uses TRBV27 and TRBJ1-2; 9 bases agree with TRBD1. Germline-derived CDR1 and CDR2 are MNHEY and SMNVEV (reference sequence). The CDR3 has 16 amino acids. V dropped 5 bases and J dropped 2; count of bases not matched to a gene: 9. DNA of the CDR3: TGTGCCAGCAGTGAATTCGGACAGGGGAGGAACTATGGCTACACCTTC. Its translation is CASSEFGQGRNYGYTF.

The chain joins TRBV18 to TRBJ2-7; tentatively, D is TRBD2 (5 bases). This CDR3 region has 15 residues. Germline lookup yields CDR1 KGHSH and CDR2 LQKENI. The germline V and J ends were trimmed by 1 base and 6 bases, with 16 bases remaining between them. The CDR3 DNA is TGTGCCAGCTCACCACAGAGCCGGGGAGCGGTCGAGCAGTACTTC. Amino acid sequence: CASSPQSRGAVEQYF. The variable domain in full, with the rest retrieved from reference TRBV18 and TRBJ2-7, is NAGVMQNPRHLVRRRGQEARLRCSPMKGHSHVYWYRQLPEEGLKFMVYLQKENIIDESGMPKERFSAEFPKEGPSILRIQQVVRGDSAAYFCASSPQSRGAVEQYFGPGTRLTVT.

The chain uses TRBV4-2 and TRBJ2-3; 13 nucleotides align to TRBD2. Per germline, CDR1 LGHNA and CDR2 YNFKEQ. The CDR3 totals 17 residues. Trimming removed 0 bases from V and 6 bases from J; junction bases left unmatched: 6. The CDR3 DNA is TGTGCCAGCAGCCAAGACGGACTAGCGGGAGATGCGGATACGCAGTATTTT. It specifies CASSQDGLAGDADTQYF.

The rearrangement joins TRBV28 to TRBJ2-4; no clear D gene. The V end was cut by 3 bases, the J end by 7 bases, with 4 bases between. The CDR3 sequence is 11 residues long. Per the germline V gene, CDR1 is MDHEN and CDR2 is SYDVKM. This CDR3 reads CASSFLNIQYF. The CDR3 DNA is TGTGCCAGCAGTTTTCTGAACATTCAGTACTTC.

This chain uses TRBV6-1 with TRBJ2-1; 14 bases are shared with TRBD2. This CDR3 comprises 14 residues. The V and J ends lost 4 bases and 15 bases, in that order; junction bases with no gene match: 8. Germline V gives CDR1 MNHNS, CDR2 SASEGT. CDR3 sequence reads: CASSVPGLAGDPFF. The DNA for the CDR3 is TGTGCCAGCAGTGTGCCGGGACTAGCGGGAGATCCGTTCTTC.